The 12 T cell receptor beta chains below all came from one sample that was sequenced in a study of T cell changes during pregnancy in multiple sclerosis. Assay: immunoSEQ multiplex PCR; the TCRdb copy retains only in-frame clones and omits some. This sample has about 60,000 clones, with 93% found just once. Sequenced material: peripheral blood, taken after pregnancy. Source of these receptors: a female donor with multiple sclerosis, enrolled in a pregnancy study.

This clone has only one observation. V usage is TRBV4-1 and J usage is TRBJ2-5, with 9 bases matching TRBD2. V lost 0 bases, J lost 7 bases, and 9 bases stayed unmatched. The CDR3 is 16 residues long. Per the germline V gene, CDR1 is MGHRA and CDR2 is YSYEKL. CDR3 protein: CASSQDNSGSRGTQYF. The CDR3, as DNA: TGCGCCAGCAGCCAAGATAATAGCGGGAGTAGGGGGACCCAGTACTTC.

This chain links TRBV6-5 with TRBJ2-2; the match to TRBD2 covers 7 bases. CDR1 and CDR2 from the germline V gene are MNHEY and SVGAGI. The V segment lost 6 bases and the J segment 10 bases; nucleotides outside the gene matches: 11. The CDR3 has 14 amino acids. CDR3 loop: CASRDLGGNEELFF. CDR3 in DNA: TGTGCCAGCAGAGACCTGGGAGGGAATGAGGAGCTGTTTTTT.

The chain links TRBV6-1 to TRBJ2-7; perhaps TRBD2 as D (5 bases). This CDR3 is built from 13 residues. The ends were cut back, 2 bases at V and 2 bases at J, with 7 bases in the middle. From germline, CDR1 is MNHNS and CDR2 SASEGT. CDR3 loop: CASSEREAYEQYF. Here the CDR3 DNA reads TGTGCCAGCAGTGAACGGGAAGCCTACGAGCAGTACTTC.

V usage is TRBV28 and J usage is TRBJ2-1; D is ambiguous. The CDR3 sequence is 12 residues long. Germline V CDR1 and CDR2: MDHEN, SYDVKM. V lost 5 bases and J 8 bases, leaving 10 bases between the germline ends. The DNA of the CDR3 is TGTGCCAGCAGTAAGGCAGGTTATGAGCAGTTCTTC. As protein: CASSKAGYEQFF.

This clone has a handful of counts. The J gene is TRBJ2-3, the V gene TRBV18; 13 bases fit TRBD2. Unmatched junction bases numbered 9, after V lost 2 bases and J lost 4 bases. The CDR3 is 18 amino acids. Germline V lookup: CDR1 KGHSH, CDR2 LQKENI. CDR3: CASSPLTTSGRSADTQYF. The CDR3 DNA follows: TGTGCCAGCTCACCATTAACGACTAGCGGGAGGAGTGCAGATACGCAGTATTTT.

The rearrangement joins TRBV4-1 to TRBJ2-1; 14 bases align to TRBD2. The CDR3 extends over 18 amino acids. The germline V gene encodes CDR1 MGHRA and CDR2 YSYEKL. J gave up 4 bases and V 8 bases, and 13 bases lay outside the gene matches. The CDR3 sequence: CASRSGTSGSSRYNEQFF. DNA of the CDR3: TGCGCCAGCCGGTCCGGGACTAGCGGGAGCTCTCGGTACAATGAGCAGTTCTTC.

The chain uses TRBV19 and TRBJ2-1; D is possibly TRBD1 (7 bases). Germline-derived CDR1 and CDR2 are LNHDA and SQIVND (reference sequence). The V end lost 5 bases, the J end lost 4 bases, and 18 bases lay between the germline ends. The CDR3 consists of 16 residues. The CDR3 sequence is CASSPKGAGSYNEQFF. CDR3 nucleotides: TGTGCCAGTAGTCCAAAGGGGGCGGGATCTTACAATGAGCAGTTCTTC.

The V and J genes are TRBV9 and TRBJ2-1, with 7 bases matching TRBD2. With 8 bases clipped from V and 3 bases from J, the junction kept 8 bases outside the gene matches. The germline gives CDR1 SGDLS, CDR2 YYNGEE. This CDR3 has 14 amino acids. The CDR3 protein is CARCAGLYYNEQFF. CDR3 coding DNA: TGTGCCAGATGCGCGGGACTATACTACAATGAGCAGTTCTTC.

This CDR3 reads CASSYSTGIYGYTF. DNA for the CDR3: TGTGCCAGCAGTTACTCGACAGGGATCTATGGCTACACCTTC. The rearrangement uses TRBV6-5 and TRBJ1-2; 7 bases are a match to TRBD1. The CDR3 runs 14 residues. Germline CDR1 and CDR2: MNHEY and SVGAGI. V trimming: 0 bases; J trimming: 4 bases; junction bases outside the gene matches: 2.

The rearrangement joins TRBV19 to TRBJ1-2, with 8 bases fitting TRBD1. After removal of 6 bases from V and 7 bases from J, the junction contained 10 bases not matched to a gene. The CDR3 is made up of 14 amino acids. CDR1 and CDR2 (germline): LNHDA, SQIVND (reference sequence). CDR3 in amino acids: CASRTGASSGGYTF. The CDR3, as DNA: TGTGCCAGTAGGACAGGGGCCTCCAGTGGTGGCTACACCTTC.

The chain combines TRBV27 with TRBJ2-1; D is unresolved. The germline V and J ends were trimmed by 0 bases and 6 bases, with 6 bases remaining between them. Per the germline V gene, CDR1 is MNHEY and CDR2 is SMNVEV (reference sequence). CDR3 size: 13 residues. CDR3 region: CASSLSPGNEQFF. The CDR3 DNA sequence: TGTGCCAGCAGTTTATCTCCGGGCAATGAGCAGTTCTTC.

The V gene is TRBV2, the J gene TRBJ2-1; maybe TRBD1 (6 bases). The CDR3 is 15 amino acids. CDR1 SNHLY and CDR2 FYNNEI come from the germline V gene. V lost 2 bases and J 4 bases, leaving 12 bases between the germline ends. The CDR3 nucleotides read TGTGCCAGCAGTGAAACAGGGTTCGGATACAATGAGCAGTTCTTC. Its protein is CASSETGFGYNEQFF.